This entry concerns a single T cell receptor beta chain. The sample belongs to a study of blood T cell repertoires in COVID-19. The V and J ends lost 4 bases and 1 base respectively, with 13 bases between them. The germline V gene encodes CDR1 LNHDA and CDR2 SQIVND (reference sequence). The CDR3 is 15 amino acids. Source study methods: Reference gene primer amplification in the assay estimated nucleated cell counts. The method was immunoSEQ multiplex PCR; TCRdb's version includes in-frame clones alone and lacks a portion of them. The V and J calls and clone size come from that table; D and trimming were worked out from the DNA. The sample carries some 120,000 clones, approximately 74% recorded once.

This rearrangement joins TRBV19 to TRBJ2-5, with D possibly TRBD2 on 6 matching bases. The clonotype comes from a man in his 60s with acute or convalescent COVID-19. Sequenced sample: peripheral blood. In nucleotides, the CDR3 is TGTGCCAGTAGTAACAGCGGGCTGTTCCAAGAGACCCAGTACTTC. This translates into CASSNSGLFQETQYF.